This T cell receptor (beta chain) originates from a study of blood T cells in healthy people across ages. J was trimmed by 6 bases and V by 5 bases; bases with no gene match: 4. This CDR3 spans 14 amino acids. The germline V gene encodes CDR1 LGHDT and CDR2 YNNKEL (reference sequence). Alongside a J-beta primer mix, a sample-barcoded 5' primer served in a second PCR lasting about 6 to 11 cycles. TCRdb re-derived calls from the 5' RACE reads in MiXCR, one entry per CDR3 protein. In the table there are 600,000 to 850,000 distinct CDR3 sequences, approximately 43% of which are singletons. This chain links TRBV3-1 with TRBJ2-2; TRBD2 matches 9 bases. The sequencing input was blood. The TCR originated in a woman in her sixties or seventies in good health. CDR3 bases: TGTGCCAGCAGCACGGCGGGGGGGCCCGGGGAGCTGTTTTTT. Translation gives CASSTAGGPGELFF.